The 14 T cell receptor beta chains given below trace back to one sample, sequenced in a study of blood T cells in healthy people across ages. Then a second PCR, running roughly 7 to 12 cycles, was carried out with a sample-barcoded 5' primer and a J-beta primer mix. TCRdb recomputed calls from the 5' RACE reads with MiXCR, one row per CDR3 protein. Of fewer than 750,000 distinct CDR3 sequences in the sample, 40% to 50% are singletons; the top ten hold 20% to 25%. Sample: blood. The receptors were gathered from an older man in good health.

This clonotype came up once. V gene TRBV20-1 combines with J gene TRBJ1-5; perhaps TRBD1 as D (5 bases). Trimming cost V 4 bases and J 1 base, with 17 bases left between them. CDR1 DFQATT and CDR2 SNEGSKA come from the germline V gene (reference sequence). CDR3 length: 16 amino acids. The CDR3 is CSATRDSGGSNQPQHF. In nucleotides, the CDR3 is TGCAGTGCTACCCGGGACTCTGGGGGGAGCAATCAGCCCCAGCATTTT.

In the case of this clonotype: The junction departs from the called germline gene at one end, perhaps through a read error. J is TRBJ2-1 and V is TRBV9; TRBD2 might be the D (6 bases). The CDR3 runs to 17 residues. The germline CDR1 and CDR2 sequences are SGDLS and YYNGEE. The CDR3 is CASSPSPIADYYSEQFF. The CDR3 region has the DNA TGTGCCAGCAGCCCCAGCCCTATCGCGGACTACTACAGTGAGCAGTTCTTC.

This clonotype was observed a handful of times. J is TRBJ2-3 and V is TRBV7-2; D is ambiguous. Germline loops: CDR1 SGHTA, CDR2 FQGNSA. V shed 2 bases and J shed 7 bases, with 13 bases lying between them. The CDR3 runs to 14 residues. The CDR3 nucleotides are TGTGCCAGCAGCTTAAGTAGTTCGGAGTATACGCAGTATTTT. It yields the protein CASSLSSSEYTQYF.

The chain has TRBV4-1 and TRBJ2-1, with 9 bases identical to TRBD2. V gave up 0 bases and J gave up 0 bases; unmatched junction bases: 12. The CDR3 loop spans 20 amino acids. Per germline, CDR1 MGHRA and CDR2 YSYEKL. The CDR3 sequence: CASSQDGDSGGSSSYNEQFF. DNA for the CDR3: TGCGCCAGCAGCCAAGATGGGGATAGCGGGGGATCCAGCTCCTACAATGAGCAGTTCTTC.

On this clonotype itself: Mismatch with germline at one junction end may stem from a read error. The rearrangement links TRBV7-7 to TRBJ1-4; D gene ambiguous. This CDR3 contains 16 residues. Per germline, CDR1 SSHAT and CDR2 FNYEAQ (reference sequence). Written as DNA, the CDR3 is TGTGCTAGCAGCTTACCCCTGGACGGAGGGAATGAAAAACTGTTTTTT. Translating it yields CASSLPLDGGNEKLFF.

This clonotype was counted a few times. In nucleotides, the CDR3 is TGTGCCAGCAGCTTGGGGACTAGCGGGAGTACCTACGAGCAGTACTTC. This codes for CASSLGTSGSTYEQYF. The chain has TRBV7-2 and TRBJ2-7; TRBD2 matches at 14 bases. The CDR3 consists of 16 residues. The trim removed 3 bases at V and 2 bases at J, leaving 3 bases unmatched. Germline V gene lookup returns CDR1 SGHTA and CDR2 FQGNSA.

The chain joins TRBV2 to TRBJ2-1; D gene ambiguous. Germline assignment: CDR1 SNHLY and CDR2 FYNNEI. With 6 bases removed from V and 8 bases from J, the gap between germline ends came to 8 bases. The CDR3 covers 11 residues. The CDR3 DNA reads TGTGCCAGCAGACTTATTGATGAGCAGTTCTTC. Its translation is CASRLIDEQFF.

The chain couples TRBV14 to TRBJ1-1; 8 bases are shared with TRBD1. This CDR3 has 17 amino acids. The J segment lost 0 bases and the V segment lost 1 base, leaving 7 bases of the junction unmatched. The germline gives CDR1 SGHDN, CDR2 FVKESK. CDR3 amino acids: CASSQVPGGIMNTEAFF. The CDR3 DNA sequence: TGTGCCAGCAGCCAAGTACCAGGGGGCATTATGAACACTGAAGCTTTCTTT. The complete variable domain, with remaining parts taken from reference TRBV14 and TRBJ1-1, reads EAGVTQFPSHSVIEKGQTVTLRCDPISGHDNLYWYRRVMGKEIKFLLHFVKESKQDESGMPNNRFLAERTGGTYSTLKVQPAELEDSGVYFCASSQVPGGIMNTEAFFGQGTRLTVV.

About this clonotype itself: A read error is possible here, since a much larger clone lies one base away. The V and J genes are TRBV11-2 and TRBJ2-5; tentative D call: TRBD1 (6 bases). The CDR3 spans 13 residues. Germline values: CDR1 SGHAT, CDR2 FQNNGV. Trimming stripped 6 bases from V and 0 bases from J, with 8 bases between. As DNA, the CDR3 is TGTGCCAGCAGACGGGACAACCAAGAGACCCAGTACTTC. Amino acid sequence: CASRRDNQETQYF.

This rearrangement joins TRBV10-3 to TRBJ2-1; TRBD1 matches at 7 bases. Losses at the gene ends were 4 bases for V and 0 bases for J; bases not matched to a gene: 9. The CDR3 length is 17 residues. The germline gives CDR1 ENHRY, CDR2 SYGVKD. CDR3 sequence: CAISGETGRTSYNEQFF. CDR3 sequence (DNA): TGTGCCATCAGTGGAGAGACAGGGAGAACCTCCTACAATGAGCAGTTCTTC.

With regard to this clonotype: Compared with germline, one end of the junction differs, possibly owing to a read error. The chain links TRBV6-6 to TRBJ2-5; D is unresolved. The J call is in doubt because the DNA end fits TRBJ2-1 better. Germline V CDR1 and CDR2: MNHNY, SVGAGI (reference sequence). The CDR3 length is 12 residues. Written as DNA, the CDR3 is TGTGCCTGCAGTTACCCTCAAGAGACCCAGTTCTTC. Translating it yields CACSYPQETQFF.

The CDR3 DNA sequence: TGTGCCAGCAGTTCATGGGGCAGGGGAGGTGAAAAACTGTTTTTT. Translated, it gives CASSSWGRGGEKLFF. J is TRBJ1-4 and V is TRBV27; tentatively, D is TRBD1 (6 bases). V was trimmed by 4 bases and J by 7 bases, leaving 16 bases between them. The germline gives CDR1 MNHEY, CDR2 SMNVEV (reference sequence). CDR3 length: 15 amino acids. Looking up the rest from reference TRBV27 and TRBJ1-4 gives the full variable domain: EAQVTQNPRYLITVTGKKLTVTCSQNMNHEYMSWYRQDPGLGLRQIYYSMNVEVTDKGDVPEGYKVSRKEKRNFPLILESPSPNQTSLYFCASSSWGRGGEKLFFGSGTQLSVL.

V usage is TRBV6-1 and J usage is TRBJ2-1, with 14 positions matching TRBD2. The CDR3 has 18 residues. Germline trimming cut 9 bases from V and 2 bases from J; bases unmatched to any gene: 12. Germline V gives CDR1 MNHNS, CDR2 SASEGT. In DNA, the CDR3 is TGTGCCAGTCTAGGGTTCGGGACTAGCGGGAGAGCCTACAATGAGCAGTTCTTC. Its protein product is CASLGFGTSGRAYNEQFF.

The chain recombines TRBV6-5 with TRBJ2-2; possible D gene TRBD1, 6 bases. CDR1 is MNHEY, CDR2 SVGAGI, per germline. Deletions cut 6 bases from V and 1 base from J, with 12 bases between. The CDR3 runs to 15 residues. Here the CDR3 reads CASSTTGLNTGELFF. DNA of the CDR3: TGTGCCAGCAGCACGACAGGTCTGAACACCGGGGAGCTGTTTTTT.